This T cell receptor beta chain was identified in a study of PD-L1 blockade in urothelial cancer. Study at large: It was at 3 weeks (second dose) and 6 weeks after treatment start that blood was analyzed. General study findings and limits: Lower than median blood TCR clonality before treatment predicted better survival.

Worth noting for this clone: Its antigen is unidentified.

This CDR3 contains 12 residues. The V gene end was trimmed by 2 bases and the J gene end by 9 bases; junction bases not matched to a gene: 6. Per germline, CDR1 GTSNPN and CDR2 SVGIG (reference sequence). Produced via immunoSEQ multiplex PCR; TCRdb's table is partial and in-frame only. This sample has tens of thousands of clones, with 75% to 90% found just once. Source: PBMCs, taken around atezolizumab (anti-PD-L1) treatment. This chain links TRBV30 with TRBJ1-2, with 7 bases matching TRBD1. This sequence originates from a woman in her 70s with urothelial cancer. The CDR3 bases are TGTGCCTGGAGTTACCAGACAGGGCGCTACACCTTC. It specifies CAWSYQTGRYTF.